Reported below is one TCR beta chain. The data belong to a study of blood T cells in healthy people across ages. Study context: T cells yielded about one barcoded beta molecule per two cells through template switching.

In germline, CDR1 is MNHEY, CDR2 SVGEGT. The V end lost 6 bases, the J end lost 3 bases, and 8 bases lay between the germline ends. The CDR3 is made up of 13 amino acids. The authors drew roughly 9.8 milliliters of peripheral blood from each donor. Combining a sample-barcoded 5' primer with a J-beta primer mix, a second PCR ran for about 7 to 11 cycles. TCRdb reprocessed the 5' RACE reads with MiXCR, giving one entry per CDR3 protein. The table has about 510,000 distinct CDR3 sequences, about 27% seen once. Another study also made use of these data, one on T cells of mothers and their children. Per that study: No persistent microchimeric T cell clones were detected.

The rearrangement uses TRBV6-2 or TRBV6-3 and TRBJ2-2, with no clear D. This sequence originates from a boy younger than 10 in good health. Sequences were obtained from blood. CDR3 loop: CASSTTHTGELFF. CDR3 nucleotides: TGTGCCAGCAGCACTACCCACACCGGGGAGCTGTTTTTT.